This T cell receptor (beta chain) was recovered during a study of neurological immune-mediated disorders. Germline CDR1 reads MGHDK; CDR2 reads SYGVNS. Unmatched junction bases numbered 4, after V lost 0 bases and J lost 7 bases. The CDR3 runs 16 residues. Specified time point: longitudinal time-point 1 (baseline). A total of 2 million PBMCs stored at -80 degrees C provided the unsorted libraries. It was by 5'RACE with 10-nucleotide random UMIs that the cDNA was made. TCRdb processed the 5' RACE reads anew with MiXCR; each CDR3 protein has one entry. Of tens of thousands of distinct CDR3 sequences listed, about 10% are singletons. Findings and caveats of the study: The study found the most TCR clonal expansion in HTLV-1-associated myelopathy and the least in multiple sclerosis, below healthy controls. CDR3 amino acid sequences found in expanded clones were never shared across subjects, suggesting private repertoires in all groups.

This clonotype came up many times. Its antigen is not known. The V call is TRBV25-1, the J call TRBJ1-6; 9 bases are shared with TRBD1. Sequenced: PBMCs. This receptor was obtained from a male donor with HTLV-1-associated myelopathy (HAM/TSP). The CDR3 here is CASSEYRTGVNSPLHF. The CDR3 bases are TGTGCCAGCAGTGAATATCGGACAGGGGTGAATTCACCCCTCCACTTT. The full variable domain, its missing parts supplied by reference TRBV25-1 and TRBJ1-6, is EADIYQTPRYLVIGTGKKITLECSQTMGHDKMYWYQQDPGMELHLIHYSYGVNSTEKGDLSSESTVSRIRTEHFPLTLESARPSHTSQYLCASSEYRTGVNSPLHFGNGTRLTVT.